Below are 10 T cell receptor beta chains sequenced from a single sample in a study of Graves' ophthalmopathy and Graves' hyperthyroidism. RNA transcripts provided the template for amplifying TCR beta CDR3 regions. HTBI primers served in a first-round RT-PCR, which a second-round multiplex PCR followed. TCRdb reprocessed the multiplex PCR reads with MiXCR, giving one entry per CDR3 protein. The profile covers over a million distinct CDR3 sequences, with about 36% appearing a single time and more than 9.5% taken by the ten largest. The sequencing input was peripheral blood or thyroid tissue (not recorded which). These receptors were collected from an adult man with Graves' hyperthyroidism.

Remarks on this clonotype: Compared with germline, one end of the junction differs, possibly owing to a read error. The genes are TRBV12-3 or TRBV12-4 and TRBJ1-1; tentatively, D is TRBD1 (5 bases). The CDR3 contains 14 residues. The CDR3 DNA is TGTACCAGCATCCGGGGGGGGATGAACACTGAAGCTTTCTTT. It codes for CTSIRGGMNTEAFF.

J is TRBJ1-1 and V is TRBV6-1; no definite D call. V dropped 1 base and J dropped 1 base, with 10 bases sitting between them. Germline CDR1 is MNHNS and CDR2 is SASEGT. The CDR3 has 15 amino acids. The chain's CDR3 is CASSEDIGRNTEAFF. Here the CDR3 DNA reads TGTGCCAGCAGTGAAGACATAGGAAGGAACACTGAAGCTTTCTTT.

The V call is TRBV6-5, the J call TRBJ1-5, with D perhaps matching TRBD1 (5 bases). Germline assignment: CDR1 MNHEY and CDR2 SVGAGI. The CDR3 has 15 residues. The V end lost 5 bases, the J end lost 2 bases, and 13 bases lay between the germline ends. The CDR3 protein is CASSPRMGGNQPQHF. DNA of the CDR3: TGTGCCAGCAGTCCCCGGATGGGGGGCAATCAGCCCCAGCATTTT.

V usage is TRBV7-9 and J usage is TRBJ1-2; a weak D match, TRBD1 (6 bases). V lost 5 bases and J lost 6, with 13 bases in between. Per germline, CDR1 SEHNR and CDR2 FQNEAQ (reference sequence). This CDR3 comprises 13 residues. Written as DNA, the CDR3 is TGTGCCAGCAGCCTCCCGACAGGTCATGGCTACACCTTC. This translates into CASSLPTGHGYTF. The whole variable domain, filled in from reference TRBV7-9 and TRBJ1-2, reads DTGVSQNPRHKITKRGQNVTFRCDPISEHNRLYWYRQTLGQGPEFLTYFQNEAQLEKSRLLSDRFSAERPKGSFSTLEIQRTEQGDSAMYLCASSLPTGHGYTFGSGTRLTVV.

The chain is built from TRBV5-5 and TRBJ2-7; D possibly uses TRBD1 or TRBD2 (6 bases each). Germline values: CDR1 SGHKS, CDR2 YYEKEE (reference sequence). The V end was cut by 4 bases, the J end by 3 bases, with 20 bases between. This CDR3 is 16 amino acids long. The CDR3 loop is CASSRVWGRGVYEQYF. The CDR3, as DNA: TGTGCCAGCAGCCGGGTCTGGGGGCGGGGTGTCTACGAGCAGTACTTC.

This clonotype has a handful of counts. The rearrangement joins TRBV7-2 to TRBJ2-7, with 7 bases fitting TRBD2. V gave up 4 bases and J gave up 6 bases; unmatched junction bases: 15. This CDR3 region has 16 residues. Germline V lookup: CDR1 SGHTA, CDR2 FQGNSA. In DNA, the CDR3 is TGTGCCAGCAGCTCCACGGGACTAATGACTTCTGTCGAGCAGTACTTC. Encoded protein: CASSSTGLMTSVEQYF.

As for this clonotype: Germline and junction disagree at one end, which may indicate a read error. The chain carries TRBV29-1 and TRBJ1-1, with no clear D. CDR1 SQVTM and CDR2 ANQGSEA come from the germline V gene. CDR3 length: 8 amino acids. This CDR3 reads CSVEDRRF. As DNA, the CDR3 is TGCAGCGTTGAAGACCGAAGGTTT.

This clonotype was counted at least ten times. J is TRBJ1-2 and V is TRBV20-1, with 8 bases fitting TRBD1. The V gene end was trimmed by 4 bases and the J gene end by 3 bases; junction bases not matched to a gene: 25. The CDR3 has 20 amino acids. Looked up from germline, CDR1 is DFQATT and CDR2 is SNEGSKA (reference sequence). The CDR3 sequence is CSAKSGQGSVTLIAHYGYTF. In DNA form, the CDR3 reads TGCAGTGCTAAGTCCGGACAGGGATCAGTCACCCTTATTGCACACTATGGCTACACCTTC.

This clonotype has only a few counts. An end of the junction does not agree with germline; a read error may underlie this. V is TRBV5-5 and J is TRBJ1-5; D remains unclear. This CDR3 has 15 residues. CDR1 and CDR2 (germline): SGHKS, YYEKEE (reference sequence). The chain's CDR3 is CAGSVQVGSNQPQHF. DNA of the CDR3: TGTGCCGGCAGCGTGCAGGTGGGGAGCAATCAGCCCCAGCATTTT.

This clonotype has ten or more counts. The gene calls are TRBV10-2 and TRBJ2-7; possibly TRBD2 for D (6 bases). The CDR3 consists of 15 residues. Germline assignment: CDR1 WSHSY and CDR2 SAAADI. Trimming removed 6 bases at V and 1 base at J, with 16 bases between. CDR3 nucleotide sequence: TGCGCCAGCAGACTTGGTAGCGGCCCTTCCTACGAGCAGTACTTC. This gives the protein CASRLGSGPSYEQYF.